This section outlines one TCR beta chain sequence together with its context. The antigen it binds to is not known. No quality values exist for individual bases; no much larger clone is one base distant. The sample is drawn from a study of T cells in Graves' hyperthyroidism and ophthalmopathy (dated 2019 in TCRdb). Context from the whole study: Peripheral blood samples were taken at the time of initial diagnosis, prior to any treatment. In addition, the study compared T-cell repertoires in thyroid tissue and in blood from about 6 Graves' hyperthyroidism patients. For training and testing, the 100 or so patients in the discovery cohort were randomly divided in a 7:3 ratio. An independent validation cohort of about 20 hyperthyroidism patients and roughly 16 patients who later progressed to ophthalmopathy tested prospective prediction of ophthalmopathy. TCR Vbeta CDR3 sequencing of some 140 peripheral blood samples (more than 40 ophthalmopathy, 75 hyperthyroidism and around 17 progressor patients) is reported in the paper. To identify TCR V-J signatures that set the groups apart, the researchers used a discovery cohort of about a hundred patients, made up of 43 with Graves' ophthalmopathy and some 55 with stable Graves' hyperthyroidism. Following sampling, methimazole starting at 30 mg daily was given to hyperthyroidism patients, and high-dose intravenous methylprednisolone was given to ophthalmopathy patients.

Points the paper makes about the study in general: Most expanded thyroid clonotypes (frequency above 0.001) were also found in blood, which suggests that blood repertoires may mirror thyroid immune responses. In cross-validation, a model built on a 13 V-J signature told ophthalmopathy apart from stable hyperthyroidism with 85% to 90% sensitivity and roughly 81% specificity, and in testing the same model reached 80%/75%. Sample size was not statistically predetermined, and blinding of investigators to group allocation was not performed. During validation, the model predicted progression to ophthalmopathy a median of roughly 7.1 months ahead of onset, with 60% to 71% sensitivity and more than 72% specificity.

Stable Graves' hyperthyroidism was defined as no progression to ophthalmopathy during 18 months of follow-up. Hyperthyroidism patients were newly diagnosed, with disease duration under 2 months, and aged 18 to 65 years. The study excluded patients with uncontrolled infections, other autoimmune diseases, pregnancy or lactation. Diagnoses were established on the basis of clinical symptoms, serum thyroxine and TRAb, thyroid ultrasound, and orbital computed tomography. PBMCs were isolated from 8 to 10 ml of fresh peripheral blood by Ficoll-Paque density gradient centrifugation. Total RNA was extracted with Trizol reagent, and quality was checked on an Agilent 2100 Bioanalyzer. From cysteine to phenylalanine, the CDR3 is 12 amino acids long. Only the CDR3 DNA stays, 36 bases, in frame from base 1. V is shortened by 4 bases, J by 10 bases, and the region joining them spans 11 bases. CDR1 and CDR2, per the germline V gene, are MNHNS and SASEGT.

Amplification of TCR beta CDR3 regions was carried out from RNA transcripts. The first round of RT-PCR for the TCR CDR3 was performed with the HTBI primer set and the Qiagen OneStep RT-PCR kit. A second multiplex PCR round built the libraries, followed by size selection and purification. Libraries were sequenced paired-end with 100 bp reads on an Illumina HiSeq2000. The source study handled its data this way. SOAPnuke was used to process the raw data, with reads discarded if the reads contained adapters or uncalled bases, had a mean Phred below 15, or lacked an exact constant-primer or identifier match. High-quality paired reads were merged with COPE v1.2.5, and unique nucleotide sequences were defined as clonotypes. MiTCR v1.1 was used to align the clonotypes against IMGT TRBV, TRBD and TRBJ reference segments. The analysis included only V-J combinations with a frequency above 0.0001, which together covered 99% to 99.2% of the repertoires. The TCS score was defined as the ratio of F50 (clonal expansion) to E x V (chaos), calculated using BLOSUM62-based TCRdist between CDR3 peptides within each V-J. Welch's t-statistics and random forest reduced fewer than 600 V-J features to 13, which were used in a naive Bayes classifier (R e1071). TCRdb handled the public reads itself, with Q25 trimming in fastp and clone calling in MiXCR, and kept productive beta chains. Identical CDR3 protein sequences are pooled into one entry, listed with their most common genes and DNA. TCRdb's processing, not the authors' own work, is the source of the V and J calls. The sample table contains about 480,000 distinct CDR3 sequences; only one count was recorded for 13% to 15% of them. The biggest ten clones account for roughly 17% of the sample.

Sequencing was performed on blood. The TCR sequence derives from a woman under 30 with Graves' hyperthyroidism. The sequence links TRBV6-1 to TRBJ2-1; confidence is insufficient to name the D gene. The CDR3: CASSVLGGEQFF. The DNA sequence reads TGTGCCAGCAGTGTTTTGGGTGGGGAGCAGTTCTTC.